A selection of T cell receptor beta chains follows, all from one sample in a study of T cells in Graves' hyperthyroidism and ophthalmopathy. Each CDR3 protein gets one entry after TCRdb re-called the multiplex PCR reads with MiXCR. The sample comprises approximately 46,000 distinct CDR3 sequences, roughly 50% of which are singletons, and roughly a third rests with the top ten. The material sequenced was peripheral blood or thyroid tissue (not recorded which). The receptor set was obtained from a woman in her 50s with Graves' hyperthyroidism. The CDR3 runs from the conserved cysteine through the conserved F or W. D genes are given only for firm matches. Rows may omit the clone size; those that give it use once, few, many or a size class.

J: TRBJ2-5; size: NA; V: TRBV6-5; D: NA; length: 16; DNA: TGTGCCAGCAGTTACGGCAGGGGTACCGGGGAGGAGACCCAGTACTTC; CDR3: CASSYGRGTGEETQYF
J: TRBJ2-2; size: many; V: TRBV20-1; D: TRBD1; length: 17; DNA: TGCAGTGCTAGAGTCCGAGACAGGGGGAAGGGCACCGGGGAGCTGTTTTTT; CDR3: CSARVRDRGKGTGELFF
J: TRBJ1-4; size: NA; V: TRBV24-1; D: NA; length: 13; DNA: TGTGCCACCAGTGAGGGGTCCAGGACCCAGCTGTTTTTT; CDR3: CATSEGSRTQLFF
J: TRBJ1-5; size: many; V: TRBV25-1; D: NA; length: 14; DNA: TGTGCCAGCAGTGCGAGCGGGCCTCGGGAGCCCCAGCATTTT; CDR3: CASSASGPREPQHF
J: TRBJ1-6; size: many; V: TRBV7-8; D: NA; length: 20; DNA: TGTGCCAGCAGCTTAGTCGCGGACAGTCCTCCGAGCTCCTATAATTCACCCCTCCACTTT; CDR3: CASSLVADSPPSSYNSPLHF
J: TRBJ2-5; size: medium-sized; V: TRBV29-1; D: NA; length: 12; DNA: TGCAGCGTTGGGACGTTCCAAGAGACCCAGTACTTC; CDR3: CSVGTFQETQYF
J: TRBJ2-7; size: many; V: TRBV6-6; D: TRBD2; length: 15; DNA: TGTGCCAGCAGAAGGACTAGCGGGAGTCAATACGAGCAGTACTTC; CDR3: CASRRTSGSQYEQYF
J: TRBJ2-3; size: few; V: TRBV20-1; D: TRBD2; length: 15; DNA: TGCAGTGCCAGAAGGGCGGGAGGAAGCACAGATACGCAGTATTTT; CDR3: CSARRAGGSTDTQYF
J: TRBJ1-1; size: once; V: TRBV5-1; D: NA; length: 14; DNA: TGCGCCAGCAGCTTGGTAGGACAGAACACTGAAGCTTTCTTT; CDR3: CASSLVGQNTEAFF
J: TRBJ2-5; size: NA; V: TRBV20-1; D: TRBD1; length: 14; DNA: TGCAGTGCTAGAGGGACCGGACAGGGGGAGACCCAGTACTTC; CDR3: CSARGTGQGETQYF
J: TRBJ2-7; size: many; V: TRBV6-2/TRBV6-3; D: NA; length: 14; DNA: TGTGCCAGCAGTTACTCATCTAGCCAAGACGAGCAGTACTTC; CDR3: CASSYSSSQDEQYF
J: TRBJ1-4; size: many; V: TRBV20-1; D: NA; length: 15; DNA: TGCAGTGCTAGAAACGCCCAGGACTCTAATGAAAAACTGTTTTTT; CDR3: CSARNAQDSNEKLFF
J: TRBJ1-1; size: NA; V: TRBV9; D: TRBD1; length: 14; DNA: TGTGCCAGCAGACCGACAGGGGCACGGACTGAAGCTTTCTTT; CDR3: CASRPTGARTEAFF
J: TRBJ1-6; size: NA; V: TRBV6-1; D: NA; length: 14; DNA: TGTGCCAGCAGGACCCTCGGCGTTAATTCACCCCTCCACTTT; CDR3: CASRTLGVNSPLHF
J: TRBJ2-2; size: NA; V: TRBV10-2; D: TRBD1; length: 16; DNA: TGCGCCAGCAGTACACCGGGACAGGGTACCACCGGGGAGCTGTTTTTT; CDR3: CASSTPGQGTTGELFF
J: TRBJ1-5; size: NA; V: TRBV12-3/TRBV12-4; D: NA; length: 15; DNA: TGTGCCAGCAGTTTCTCCCGGGGGGCGCTGAGTTACGAGCATTTT; CDR3: CASSFSRGALSYEHF
J: TRBJ1-3; size: many; V: TRBV7-2; D: TRBD1; length: 15; DNA: TGTGCCAGCAGCTCGCGGACAGGGGTGGGAAACACCATATATTTT; CDR3: CASSSRTGVGNTIYF
J: TRBJ2-2; size: NA; V: TRBV28; D: TRBD2; length: 15; DNA: TGTGCCAGCAAATCTGGGGGGGTCGGCACCGGGGAGCTGTTTTTT; CDR3: CASKSGGVGTGELFF
J: TRBJ1-2; size: few; V: TRBV10-3; D: TRBD1; length: 15; DNA: TGTGCCGCACAGATAACAGGGGAGGGTAACTATGGCTACACCTTC; CDR3: CAAQITGEGNYGYTF
J: TRBJ2-6; size: once; V: TRBV13; D: NA; length: 19; DNA: TGTGCCAGCAGTCGCTACGCACCGGGATCCCCGTCTGGGGCCAACGTCCTGACTTTC; CDR3: CASSRYAPGSPSGANVLTF